This passage covers 23 T cell receptor beta chains from one sample sequenced in a study of T cell responses to AZD1222 COVID-19 vaccine. The protocol was immunoSEQ multiplex PCR, while the TCRdb copy is restricted to in-frame clones and leaves out a portion. In the table there are 100,000 to 150,000 clones, over 75% of which are singletons. Source: peripheral blood, taken on day 0 of MenACWY control vaccination. Receptors were obtained from an adult in good health.

The chain carries TRBV5-1 and TRBJ1-3; 9 nucleotides match TRBD1. The trim removed 4 bases at V and 7 bases at J, leaving 9 bases unmatched. This CDR3 is 15 amino acids long. Germline loops: CDR1 SGHRS, CDR2 YFSETQ. Written as DNA, the CDR3 is TGCGCCAGCAGCCAATGGGACAGGGCGGACAACACCATATATTTT. Protein: CASSQWDRADNTIYF. Using reference TRBV5-1 and TRBJ1-3 for the parts outside the CDR3, the full variable domain is KAGVTQTPRYLIKTRGQQVTLSCSPISGHRSVSWYQQTPGQGLQFLFEYFSETQRNKGNFPGRFSGRQFSNSRSEMNVSTLELGDSALYLCASSQWDRADNTIYFGEGSWLTVV.

This clone appeared once. CDR3 in amino acids: CASSSGTSQETQYF. In nucleotides, the CDR3 is TGTGCCAGCAGCTCCGGGACGTCGCAAGAGACCCAGTACTTC. The rearrangement uses TRBV5-4 and TRBJ2-5; D is possibly TRBD1 or TRBD2 (5 bases each). CDR1 and CDR2 (germline): SGHNT, YYREEE (reference sequence). V was shortened by 3 bases and J by 2 bases, with 11 bases between the two germline ends. The CDR3 spans 14 residues.

The chain couples TRBV9 to TRBJ2-7; D not resolved. V was shortened by 3 bases and J by 3 bases, with 10 bases between the two germline ends. The germline V gene has CDR1 SGDLS and CDR2 YYNGEE. The CDR3 totals 13 residues. Here the CDR3 DNA reads TGTGCCAGCAGCGGGGCCGGTTTCTACGAGCAGTACTTC. Its translation is CASSGAGFYEQYF.

The chain links TRBV28 to TRBJ1-4; the D gene is possibly TRBD1 (6 bases). Trimming took off 8 bases at V and 8 bases at J, with 15 bases between the two ends. The germline CDR1 and CDR2 sequences are MDHEN and SYDVKM. The CDR3 loop spans 13 amino acids. The CDR3: CASGLGAREKLFF. Here the CDR3 DNA reads TGTGCCAGCGGATTGGGGGCTAGGGAAAAACTGTTTTTT.

The CDR3 DNA sequence: TGTGCCAGCAGCCCCCGGGACTCTAGCACAGATACGCAGTATTTT. Its translation: CASSPRDSSTDTQYF. The chain joins TRBV7-8 to TRBJ2-3; weak D call: TRBD2 (6 bases). The CDR3 runs 15 residues. Per the germline V gene, CDR1 is SGHVS and CDR2 is FQNEAQ. Trimming removed 5 bases from V and 0 bases from J, with 12 bases in between.

This clone was found once. This chain joins TRBV6-1 and TRBJ2-7, with 7 bases that match TRBD2. From germline, CDR1 is MNHNS and CDR2 SASEGT. Trimming cost V 3 bases and J 2 bases; bases outside gene matches: 1. The CDR3 loop spans 13 amino acids. CDR3 in amino acids: CASSETSTYEQYF. The DNA for the CDR3 is TGTGCCAGCAGTGAGACTAGCACCTACGAGCAGTACTTC.

The V and J genes are TRBV30 and TRBJ2-7; 10 bases are a match to TRBD2. Looked up from germline, CDR1 is GTSNPN and CDR2 is SVGIG (reference sequence). This CDR3 region has 15 residues. The ends lost 3 bases at V and 0 bases at J; junction bases unmatched: 5. The CDR3 DNA follows: TGTGCCTGGAGGCCTAGCGGGAGAAGCTCCTACGAGCAGTACTTC. Amino acid sequence: CAWRPSGRSSYEQYF.

The chain has TRBV14 and TRBJ1-2; possible D gene TRBD1, 6 bases. Germline values: CDR1 SGHDN, CDR2 FVKESK. CDR3 length: 15 residues. Between the trimmed V and J ends, which lost 3 bases and 3 bases, there was a span of 14 bases. The CDR3 sequence is CASSQTDSGYYGYTF. As DNA, the CDR3 is TGTGCCAGCAGCCAGACGGACAGCGGGTACTATGGCTACACCTTC. The variable domain in full, with the rest retrieved from reference TRBV14 and TRBJ1-2, is EAGVTQFPSHSVIEKGQTVTLRCDPISGHDNLYWYRRVMGKEIKFLLHFVKESKQDESGMPNNRFLAERTGGTYSTLKVQPAELEDSGVYFCASSQTDSGYYGYTFGSGTRLTVV.

This rearrangement joins TRBV29-1 to TRBJ2-7, with D possibly TRBD1 on 6 matching bases. Trimming removed 3 bases at V and 4 bases at J, with 13 bases between. In germline, CDR1 is SQVTM, CDR2 ANQGSEA. The CDR3 covers 13 residues. Here the CDR3 reads CSVEAGDGYEQYF. CDR3 sequence (DNA): TGCAGCGTTGAGGCAGGGGATGGGTACGAGCAGTACTTC.

The chain is built from TRBV5-1 and TRBJ2-6, with D possibly matching TRBD1 (6 bases). Germline V gene sequence: CDR1 SGHRS, CDR2 YFSETQ. There are 15 residues in the CDR3. Trimming shortened V by 3 bases and J by 0 bases, and 7 bases separated the two germline ends. CDR3 region: CASSSDSSGANVLTF. In DNA form, the CDR3 reads TGCGCCAGCAGCTCGGACAGCTCTGGGGCCAACGTCCTGACTTTC.

V gene TRBV10-3 combines with J gene TRBJ2-6, with no clear D. The germline V and J ends were trimmed by 10 bases and 0 bases, with 16 bases remaining between them. The CDR3 runs to 16 residues. From germline, CDR1 is ENHRY and CDR2 SYGVKD. The CDR3 nucleotides read TGTGCCACCCGTTCTGCCTGGGGCTCTGGGGCCAACGTCCTGACTTTC. Translated: CATRSAWGSGANVLTF.

The rearrangement uses TRBV6-6 and TRBJ2-2, with D perhaps TRBD1 or TRBD2 (5 bases each). The CDR3 extends over 15 amino acids. V was clipped by 11 bases and J by 6 bases, with 22 bases between them. From germline, CDR1 is MNHNY and CDR2 SVGAGI (reference sequence). The CDR3 region is CASTRGGLVPGELFF. The CDR3 bases are TGTGCCTCCACGAGGGGCGGACTTGTCCCCGGGGAGCTGTTTTTT.

V is TRBV7-8 and J is TRBJ2-5; TRBD1 agrees at 8 bases. From germline, CDR1 is SGHVS and CDR2 FQNEAQ. V shed 6 bases, J shed 0 bases, and the junction held 9 bases outside the gene matches. The CDR3 spans 16 residues. The CDR3 DNA reads as TGTGCCAGCAGTTCCAGACAGGGGCCGTACCAAGAGACCCAGTACTTC. Residues: CASSSRQGPYQETQYF.

CDR3 nucleotide sequence: TGCAGCGTTGGACTAGCCCCGGGGGGAGACACCGGGGAGCTGTTTTTT. This codes for CSVGLAPGGDTGELFF. The J gene is TRBJ2-2, the V gene TRBV29-1, with 7 bases matching TRBD2. Germline loops: CDR1 SQVTM, CDR2 ANQGSEA. The CDR3 totals 16 residues. With 4 bases clipped from V and 3 bases from J, the junction kept 11 bases outside the gene matches.

The V gene is TRBV4-1, the J gene TRBJ2-7, with D possibly matching TRBD1 (5 bases). Looked up from germline, CDR1 is MGHRA and CDR2 is YSYEKL. CDR3 size: 17 residues. Trimming cost V 1 base and J 2 bases, with 18 bases left between them. The CDR3 bases are TGCGCCAGCAGCCAAGTGTCCCTGGGGCTGGAGACCTACGAGCAGTACTTC. It yields the protein CASSQVSLGLETYEQYF.

V is TRBV28 and J is TRBJ2-7; tentatively, D is TRBD2 (6 bases). The germline V gene encodes CDR1 MDHEN and CDR2 SYDVKM. The CDR3 runs 15 residues. The V gene lost 1 base and the J gene lost 6 bases, with 16 bases spanning the gap. CDR3 DNA: TGTGCCAGCAGTTTATCGGGACTGACGCGGGGCGAGCAGTACTTC. Its protein is CASSLSGLTRGEQYF.

The chain couples TRBV7-2 to TRBJ1-5; 11 bases are shared with TRBD1. CDR1 and CDR2 (germline): SGHTA, FQGNSA. V shed 1 base and J 7 bases; nucleotides not matched to a gene: 6. The CDR3 has 16 residues. CDR3 DNA sequence: TGTGCCAGCAGCTTAGATGGGACAGGGGGAGGACAGCCCCAGCATTTT. Translating gives CASSLDGTGGGQPQHF.

This chain uses TRBV25-1 with TRBJ1-2, with a weak D call TRBD1 (5 bases). The V end lost 6 bases, the J end lost 4 bases, and 15 bases lay between the germline ends. The CDR3 loop spans 14 amino acids. CDR1 and CDR2 (germline): MGHDK, SYGVNS. CDR3 nucleotide sequence: TGTGCCAGCAGAGGGGTAGGAGGGCCCTATGGCTACACCTTC. This encodes CASRGVGGPYGYTF.

J is TRBJ1-4 and V is TRBV28, with D hard to call. The CDR3 has 14 residues. CDR1 is MDHEN and CDR2 is SYDVKM in the germline V gene. The V and J ends lost 6 bases and 4 bases respectively, with 12 bases between them. The CDR3 here is CASSRDWGNEKLFF. The CDR3 bases are TGTGCCAGCAGCCGAGACTGGGGTAATGAAAAACTGTTTTTT. The full variable domain, completed using reference TRBV28 and TRBJ1-4, is DVKVTQSSRYLVKRTGEKVFLECVQDMDHENMFWYRQDPGLGLRLIYFSYDVKMKEKGDIPEGYSVSREKKERFSLILESASTNQTSMYLCASSRDWGNEKLFFGSGTQLSVL.

This rearrangement joins TRBV7-2 to TRBJ2-7; 9 positions agree with TRBD2. Looked up from germline, CDR1 is SGHTA and CDR2 is FQGNSA. The CDR3 spans 14 residues. V trimming: 1 base; J trimming: 5 bases; junction bases outside the gene matches: 3. The CDR3 sequence: CASSLGGLAHEQYF. The CDR3 coding sequence is TGTGCCAGCAGCTTAGGGGGACTAGCACACGAGCAGTACTTC.

The rearrangement uses TRBV6-5 and TRBJ2-7; unclear D gene. Trimming removed 7 bases from V and 5 bases from J, with 9 bases in between. Germline CDR1 MNHEY, CDR2 SVGAGI. The CDR3 covers 11 residues. CDR3 coding DNA: TGTGCCAGCACCATCTTAAACGAGCAGTACTTC. It is translated as CASTILNEQYF.

This chain joins TRBV28 and TRBJ1-5; 7 bases are shared with TRBD1. V lost 3 bases to trimming and J lost 3 bases; unmatched junction nucleotides: 5. Germline values: CDR1 MDHEN, CDR2 SYDVKM. This CDR3 contains 15 residues. The CDR3 is CASSFGTEINQPQHF. The CDR3, as DNA: TGTGCCAGCAGTTTCGGGACAGAAATCAATCAGCCCCAGCATTTT.

The V gene is TRBV5-6, the J gene TRBJ2-7; 10 bases map to TRBD1. This CDR3 spans 14 amino acids. J lost 2 bases, V lost 9 bases, and 8 bases had no gene match. The germline CDR1 and CDR2 sequences are SGHDT and YYEEEE. CDR3 DNA sequence: TGTGCCAACGGACCGGGACAGGGGCCCTACGAGCAGTACTTC. Translation gives CANGPGQGPYEQYF.